This T cell receptor (beta chain) is from a study of human CD8 memory T cell subsets. Generation of TCR beta libraries used UMI-labeled 5' RACE. Original methodology: Functional CDR3 beta clonotypes numbered about 2,900 to 20,000 per TCR beta library. TCRdb derives one entry per CDR3 protein from the 5' RACE reads, leaving out DNA. None of the V and J calls come from the authors' own analysis; TCRdb made them. The table lists about 3,500 distinct CDR3 sequences. Considering frequency, this clonotype is large. The germline gives CDR1 DFQATT, CDR2 SNEGSKA (reference sequence). The CDR3 is made up of 17 amino acids.

This clonotype was obtained from a human donor in good health. What was sequenced was CD8+ effector memory T cells (TEM) sorted from PBMCs. Stated subset: effector memory CD8 T cells, CCR7- CD45RO+ CD95+. The rearrangement joins TRBV20-1 to TRBJ2-3; TCRdb reports TRBD2, a call that lacks DNA to check it against. CDR3 residues: CSANLEAGLMVPDTQYF.